A single sample gave rise to the 14 T cell receptor beta chains below, sequenced in a study of T cells in Graves' hyperthyroidism and ophthalmopathy. Amplification targeted TCR beta CDR3 regions from RNA transcripts. Primed by the HTBI set, a first-round RT-PCR was run on the TCR CDR3. TCRdb fed the multiplex PCR reads into MiXCR, producing one record per CDR3 protein. The sample includes about 640,000 distinct CDR3 sequences, about a fifth of them seen just once. The sequenced sample consisted of blood. The receptors stem from a young man with Graves' ophthalmopathy.

A few counts support this clonotype. One end of the junction does not line up with germline, which may come from a read error. The V call is TRBV2, the J call TRBJ2-3; perhaps D is TRBD1 or TRBD2 (5 bases each). CDR3 size: 14 residues. From germline, CDR1 is SNHLY and CDR2 FYNNEI. The CDR3 sequence: CATSGLGESDTQYF. The CDR3 DNA sequence: TGTGCCACCAGTGGTCTGGGGGAATCAGATACGCAGTATTTT.

This clonotype showed up just a few times. The V call is TRBV2, the J call TRBJ1-2, with D uncertain. CDR3 length: 13 amino acids. Trimming pared 4 bases from V and 8 bases from J, leaving 14 bases between. Per the germline V gene, CDR1 is SNHLY and CDR2 is FYNNEI. The CDR3 region is CASSVRSGNGYTF. The DNA of the CDR3 is TGTGCCAGCAGTGTAAGGTCGGGCAACGGCTACACCTTC.

This clonotype has at least ten counts. The chain couples TRBV28 to TRBJ2-1; 8 bases agree with TRBD2. The CDR3 runs 15 residues. J lost 6 bases, V lost 6 bases, and 10 bases had no gene match. Germline loops: CDR1 MDHEN, CDR2 SYDVKM. The CDR3 DNA reads TGTGCCAGCAGGGCGGTGGGTAGCGGGACCAATGAGCAGTTCTTC. This encodes CASRAVGSGTNEQFF.

The chain has TRBV30 and TRBJ2-5; D unclear. From germline, CDR1 is GTSNPN and CDR2 SVGIG (reference sequence). Trimming shortened V by 1 base and J by 10 bases, and 10 bases separated the two germline ends. This CDR3 region has 11 residues. This chain's CDR3 is CAWSDRINQYF. CDR3 coding DNA: TGTGCCTGGAGTGACCGTATAAACCAGTACTTC.

This clonotype was recorded at least ten times. The chain couples TRBV20-1 to TRBJ1-1; no reliable D call. The V gene lost 0 bases and the J gene lost 1 base, with 15 bases spanning the gap. CDR3 length equals 16 residues. Germline V gene data show CDR1 as DFQATT and CDR2 as SNEGSKA (reference sequence). The CDR3 loop is CSAREGSNPKNTEAFF. CDR3 bases: TGCAGTGCTAGAGAAGGGTCAAACCCTAAGAACACTGAAGCTTTCTTT.

This clonotype was found many times. The chain links TRBV28 to TRBJ1-1; 7 nucleotides agree with TRBD1. Germline V gene data show CDR1 as MDHEN and CDR2 as SYDVKM. The ends lost 6 bases at V and 4 bases at J; junction bases unmatched: 11. There are 15 residues in the CDR3. CDR3 region: CASSPIDRDFTEAFF. The CDR3 region has the DNA TGTGCCAGCAGCCCAATCGACAGGGACTTCACTGAAGCTTTCTTT.

The chain employs TRBV7-9 and TRBJ2-1; 7 nucleotides agree with TRBD2. CDR3 size: 13 residues. Germline CDR1 reads SEHNR; CDR2 reads FQNEAQ (reference sequence). J gave up 9 bases and V 4 bases, and 6 bases lay outside the gene matches. The CDR3 DNA follows: TGTGCCAGCAGCTACCAGCGGGATGGTGAGCAGTTCTTC. Residues: CASSYQRDGEQFF. The full variable domain, its missing parts supplied by reference TRBV7-9 and TRBJ2-1, is DTGVSQNPRHKITKRGQNVTFRCDPISEHNRLYWYRQTLGQGPEFLTYFQNEAQLEKSRLLSDRFSAERPKGSFSTLEIQRTEQGDSAMYLCASSYQRDGEQFFGPGTRLTVL.

This clonotype was counted only a few times. The chain is built from TRBV28 and TRBJ2-7, with D unresolved. V dropped 6 bases and J dropped 3 bases, with 15 bases sitting between them. Germline V gene sequence: CDR1 MDHEN, CDR2 SYDVKM. The CDR3 has 14 residues. This CDR3 reads CASSLGDTGYEQYF. For the CDR3, the DNA is TGTGCCAGCAGCCTCGGAGACACCGGCTACGAGCAGTACTTC.

The chain joins TRBV6-5 to TRBJ2-7; 10 positions agree with TRBD2. The junction had 7 bases not matched to a gene; V was cut back by 3 bases and J by 5 bases. CDR3 length equals 15 residues. Germline V gene sequence: CDR1 MNHEY, CDR2 SVGAGI. The CDR3 nucleotides are TGTGCCAGCAGTTATTCGCGTAGCGGGGGGAACGAGCAGTACTTC. This sequence encodes CASSYSRSGGNEQYF.

The gene calls are TRBV12-3 or TRBV12-4 and TRBJ2-5; maybe TRBD2 (5 bases). The CDR3 is 14 amino acids. Trimming took off 0 bases at V and 4 bases at J, with 9 bases between the two ends. This CDR3 is CASSLAGAAETQYF. CDR3 nucleotides: TGTGCCAGCAGTTTAGCGGGAGCGGCAGAGACCCAGTACTTC.

The chain employs TRBV2 and TRBJ2-7; maybe TRBD1 (6 bases). CDR1 and CDR2 (germline): SNHLY, FYNNEI. Trimming removed 6 bases from V and 5 bases from J, with 20 bases in between. This CDR3 spans 15 amino acids. DNA for the CDR3: TGTGCCAGCAGGCCCACAGGGAGAACTTACAACGAGCAGTACTTC. Encoded protein: CASRPTGRTYNEQYF. The variable domain in full, completed from reference TRBV2 and TRBJ2-7, reads EPEVTQTPSHQVTQMGQEVILRCVPISNHLYFYWYRQILGQKVEFLVSFYNNEISEKSEIFDDQFSVERPDGSNFTLKIRSTKLEDSAMYFCASRPTGRTYNEQYFGPGTRLTVT.

The chain employs TRBV4-2 and TRBJ2-6; 12 bases line up with TRBD2. Germline lookup yields CDR1 LGHNA and CDR2 YNFKEQ. This CDR3 has 18 amino acids. With 1 base clipped from V and 3 bases from J, the junction kept 4 bases outside the gene matches. In nucleotides, the CDR3 is TGTGCCAGCAGCCAAGTCCCACTAGCGGGAGGTGGGGCCAACGTCCTGACTTTC. Amino acid sequence: CASSQVPLAGGGANVLTF.

This clonotype was found a few times. J is TRBJ2-1 and V is TRBV20-1; 13 bases fit TRBD2. The junction had 12 bases not matched to a gene; V was cut back by 0 bases and J by 4 bases. Germline-derived CDR1 and CDR2 are DFQATT and SNEGSKA (reference sequence). CDR3 length: 19 residues. The CDR3 here is CSARDRTSGSWSRYNEQFF. The CDR3, as DNA: TGCAGTGCTAGAGACCGGACTAGCGGGAGTTGGAGTCGGTACAATGAGCAGTTCTTC.

This clonotype has a handful of counts. The chain couples TRBV27 to TRBJ2-5; D might be TRBD1 (5 bases). The CDR3 covers 14 residues. Trimming pared 3 bases from V and 5 bases from J, leaving 13 bases between. Germline V gene sequence: CDR1 MNHEY, CDR2 SMNVEV (reference sequence). The CDR3 region has the DNA TGTGCCAGCAGTTTCTCACAGGCCTATGAGACCCAGTACTTC. Translation: CASSFSQAYETQYF.